This T cell receptor beta chain was sequenced in a study of blood T cell repertoires in COVID-19 (dated by TCRdb to the early 2020s). Regarding the complete study: Samples from collaborators originated in the United States, Italy and Spain and spanned both the acute and convalescent phases of COVID-19. The prospective study material was composed of cDNA or gDNA derived from T cells, B-cell-depleted T cells, or PBMCs. The dataset comprised deeply sampled blood TCRbeta repertoires from subjects exposed to, actively infected with, or recovered from COVID-19. The repertoires were released in a freely available public database meant as a resource for research on the immune response to SARS-CoV-2. Samples came from the ongoing ImmuneRACE study (first 160 participants) plus 1,254 subjects from 6 global collaborators. Nearly every sample came with metadata listing a de-identified subject ID, COVID-19 status, age in years and sex. Where available, HLA class I and class II types were obtained from metadata supplied by the sample provider rather than from assay-based typing. General findings and caveats noted by the study authors: The quantity of clinical and demographic metadata differed by source and by participant and was supplied without curation.

The immunoSEQ Assay, a bias-controlled multiplex PCR, was used to amplify TCRbeta CDR3 regions from genomic DNA. The paper's data handling went like this. Nucleated cell counts per sample were estimated from amplification of reference gene primers within the assay. To quantify the absolute abundance of each unique TCRbeta CDR3 rearrangement, sequence reads were collapsed and filtered. For each sample, productive Simpson clonality was calculated as the square root of Simpson's diversity index across productive rearrangements. TCRdb provides this immuneACCESS table in a form limited to in-frame rearrangements. Some clones are lacking; in checked studies, under half of them reflect an unresolved V gene, and why the rest are absent is not known. V and J calls plus clone size are reproduced from that table; the DNA served to infer D and trimming. This sample comprises about 94,000 clones, about four fifths of them detected only once. Of the sample, approximately 6.7% falls within the top ten clones.

Collaborating institutions collected whole blood in K2EDTA tubes following their own protocols. For TCRbeta analysis, collaborators shipped samples in one of three forms: frozen whole blood, isolated PBMCs, or DNA extracted from either of those sample types. As to this clone: No antigen is known for it. There are no base qualities to consult, and no much larger clone falls within one base.

The CDR1 and CDR2 encoded by the germline V gene (reference sequence) are LNHDA and SQIVND. The V and J ends are trimmed by 3 bases and 4 bases, leaving 12 bases between them. Including cysteine and phenylalanine, the CDR3 has 14 amino acids. Just the 42-base CDR3 DNA is kept, in frame starting at base 1. The sequencing input was peripheral blood. This chain is built from TRBV19 and TRBJ1-1, with no confidently assigned D gene. The clonotype comes from a man in his fifties or sixties with acute or convalescent COVID-19. The bases are TGTGCCAGTAGTATCTATGGCCCGGGCACTGAAGCTTTCTTT. The resulting protein is CASSIYGPGTEAFF.